This T cell receptor (beta chain) was found in a study of cytomegalovirus exposure and HLA in healthy donors. On the study more broadly: From HLA-typed donors, an early data release held about 92 million unique TCRs.

The CDR3 is 12 residues long. CDR1 SNHLY and CDR2 FYNNEI come from the germline V gene. V was clipped by 5 bases and J by 8 bases, with 10 bases between them. PCR used 60 Vbeta primers and 13 Jbeta primers. The table came from immunoSEQ multiplex PCR; TCRdb's copy has only in-frame clones and leaves some out. The sample comprises about 200,000 clones, roughly four fifths of which are singletons, and around 2.7% rests with the top ten. This clone has only a few counts. Antigen: not known. Study-level findings and limits: TCR beta V- and J-gene trimming was later associated with a missense DCLRE1C variant. Most observed TCR sequences were rare, whereas some public TCRs were detected in many donors. Investigators reported fewer than 200 TCR beta chains as tied to cytomegalovirus.

Sequencing was performed on PBMCs. The genes are TRBV2 and TRBJ2-1; tentatively, D is TRBD1 (6 bases). The sequence was obtained from a woman aged 40 to 50 in good health and CMV-seronegative. This CDR3 is CASSWTDDEQFF. The CDR3 region has the DNA TGTGCCAGCAGTTGGACAGACGATGAGCAGTTCTTC.